This T cell receptor (beta chain) was obtained from a study of shared clonotypes between healthy human individuals. Turning to the study itself: Per-donor plates numbered three CD4 naive, three CD4 memory, two CD8 naive and one CD8 memory.

Across several immunoSEQ plates, the genomic DNA of each subset was split evenly. Sequencing was performed with immunoSEQ multiplex PCR; in TCRdb, only in-frame clones are kept and a portion is missing. The table records around 2.5 million clones, approximately 94% of them present only once. Germline values: CDR1 KGHSH, CDR2 LQKENI. V lost 6 bases and J lost 4; bases outside the gene matches: 6. The CDR3 contains 15 residues. The J gene is TRBJ2-1, the V gene TRBV18, with 10 bases that match TRBD1. The specimen sequenced was naive CD4+ T cells from PBMCs. Subset: CD45RA+ positively selected. The receptor was isolated from a man younger than 35 in good health. Some clones in this sample may be carry-over from other donors' samples. The CDR3 DNA sequence: TGTGCCAGCTCCCGGACAGGGGGTCAGTACAATGAGCAGTTCTTC. Its protein product is CASSRTGGQYNEQFF.